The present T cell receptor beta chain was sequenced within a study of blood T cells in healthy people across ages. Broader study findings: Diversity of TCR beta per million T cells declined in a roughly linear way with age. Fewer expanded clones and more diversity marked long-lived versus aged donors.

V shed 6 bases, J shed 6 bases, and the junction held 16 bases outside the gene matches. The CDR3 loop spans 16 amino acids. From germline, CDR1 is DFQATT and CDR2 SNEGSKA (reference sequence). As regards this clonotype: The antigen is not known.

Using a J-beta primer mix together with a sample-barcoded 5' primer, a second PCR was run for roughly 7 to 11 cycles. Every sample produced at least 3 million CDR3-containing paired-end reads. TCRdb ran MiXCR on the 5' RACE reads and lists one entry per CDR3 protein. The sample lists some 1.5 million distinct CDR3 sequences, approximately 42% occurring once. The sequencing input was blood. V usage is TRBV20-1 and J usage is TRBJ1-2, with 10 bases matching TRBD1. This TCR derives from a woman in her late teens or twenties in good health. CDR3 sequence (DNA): TGCAGTGCCGACACAAAGACAGGGGGCAGTATCGATGGCTACACCTTC. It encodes CSADTKTGGSIDGYTF.